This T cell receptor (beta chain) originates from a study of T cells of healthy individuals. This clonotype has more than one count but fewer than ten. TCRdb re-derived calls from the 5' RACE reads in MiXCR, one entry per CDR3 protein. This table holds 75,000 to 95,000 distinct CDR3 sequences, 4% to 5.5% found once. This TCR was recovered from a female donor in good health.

The CDR3 DNA reads TGCAGCGTTGCAGGGACCCTTTATTTCACAGATACGCAGTATTTT. This gives the protein CSVAGTLYFTDTQYF. The gene calls are TRBV29-1 and TRBJ2-3; D tentatively fits TRBD1 or TRBD2 (5 bases each). V lost 4 bases to trimming and J lost 2 bases, with 16 bases between them. The CDR3 is made up of 15 amino acids. The germline V gene encodes CDR1 SQVTM and CDR2 ANQGSEA.